Shown below are 3 T cell receptor beta chains from a single sample sequenced in a study of T cell responses to AZD1222 COVID-19 vaccine. Here immunoSEQ multiplex PCR was the method, and the copy in TCRdb shows in-frame clones only, minus some. The sample yields 100,000 to 150,000 clones, about 86% seen once. The sample consisted of peripheral blood, taken on day 0 of AZD1222 vaccination. Receptors were obtained from an adult in good health.

The J gene is TRBJ1-3, the V gene TRBV9; the D is unclear. The germline CDR1 and CDR2 sequences are SGDLS and YYNGEE. The CDR3 has 14 amino acids. Trimming removed 2 bases at V and 3 bases at J, with 9 bases between. DNA of the CDR3: TGTGCCAGCAGCGTTTTGGGAGGTGGAAACACCATATATTTT. Its translation: CASSVLGGGNTIYF.

V is TRBV27 and J is TRBJ1-1; D perhaps matches TRBD1 (6 bases). The CDR3 has 14 amino acids. Trimming removed 5 bases at V and 4 bases at J, with 14 bases between. Germline CDR1 is MNHEY and CDR2 is SMNVEV (reference sequence). For the CDR3, the DNA is TGTGCCAGCAGTAGGACAGTAATGGGCACTGAAGCTTTCTTT. Its translation is CASSRTVMGTEAFF.

The chain couples TRBV19 to TRBJ2-3; 7 nucleotides line up with TRBD1. The CDR3 extends over 15 amino acids. Germline lookup yields CDR1 LNHDA and CDR2 SQIVND (reference sequence). Trimming removed 7 bases from V and 4 bases from J; junction bases left unmatched: 11. For the CDR3, the DNA is TGTGCCAGTAAAGTTGGGGTACAGGGGTCAGATACGCAGTATTTT. This codes for CASKVGVQGSDTQYF. The entire variable domain, with the rest obtained from reference TRBV19 and TRBJ2-3, is as follows: DGGITQSPKYLFRKEGQNVTLSCEQNLNHDAMYWYRQDPGQGLRLIYYSQIVNDFQKGDIAEGYSVSREKKESFPLTVTSAQKNPTAFYLCASKVGVQGSDTQYFGPGTRLTVL.